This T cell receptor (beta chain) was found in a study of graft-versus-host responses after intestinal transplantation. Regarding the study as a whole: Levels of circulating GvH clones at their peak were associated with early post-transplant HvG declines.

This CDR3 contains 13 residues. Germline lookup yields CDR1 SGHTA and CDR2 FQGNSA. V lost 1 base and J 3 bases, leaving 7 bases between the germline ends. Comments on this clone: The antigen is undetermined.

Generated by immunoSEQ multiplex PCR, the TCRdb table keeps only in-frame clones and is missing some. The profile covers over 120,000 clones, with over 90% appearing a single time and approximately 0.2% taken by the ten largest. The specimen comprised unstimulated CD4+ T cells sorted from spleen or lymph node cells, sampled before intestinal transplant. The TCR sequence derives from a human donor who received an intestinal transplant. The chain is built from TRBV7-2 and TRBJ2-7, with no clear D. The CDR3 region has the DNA TGTGCCAGCAGCTTAGATATGAGCTACGAGCAGTACTTC. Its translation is CASSLDMSYEQYF.